This entry lists 9 T cell receptor beta chains sequenced from one sample in a study of vaccination effects on CD4 cells after COVID-19. The ViraFEST assay expanded antigen-specific CD4+ T cells with viral peptide pools before sequencing. Investigators separated out CD4+ T cells once around nine days of culture had passed. This table comes from immunoSEQ multiplex PCR, and its TCRdb copy is limited to in-frame clones, with some not included. The sample carries 50,000 to 65,000 clones, more than 80% recorded once. These receptors are not linked to any known antigen. Material: CD4+ T cells from PBMCs cultured with HCoV-229E spike peptides, obtained before COVID-19 vaccination. These TCRs come from a human donor who received a COVID-19 vaccine.

V is TRBV7-2 and J is TRBJ2-5, with D tentatively TRBD2 (6 bases). V dropped 3 bases and J dropped 13 bases, with 15 bases sitting between them. Per the germline V gene, CDR1 is SGHTA and CDR2 is FQGNSA. This CDR3 spans 12 amino acids. The CDR3 DNA follows: TGTGCCAGCAGCTTCGACGGGACTCCCGCGTACTTC. Its translation: CASSFDGTPAYF.

CDR3 coding DNA: TGTGCCAGCATCCACGTTTTGGATGAGCAGTTCTTC. Its protein product is CASIHVLDEQFF. J is TRBJ2-1 and V is TRBV2, with unresolved D. The CDR3 is 12 amino acids. Germline CDR1 and CDR2: SNHLY and FYNNEI. V was trimmed by 7 bases and J by 8 bases, leaving 12 bases between them.

The rearrangement uses TRBV28 and TRBJ1-3; TRBD1 matches 9 bases. Germline assignment: CDR1 MDHEN and CDR2 SYDVKM. J lost 4 bases, V lost 7 bases, and 11 bases had no gene match. This CDR3 has 16 amino acids. DNA of the CDR3: TGTGCCAGCAACACAGGGGGCGGTTTGGGGGGAAACACCATATATTTT. This sequence encodes CASNTGGGLGGNTIYF.

The genes are TRBV5-1 and TRBJ2-3; D is ambiguous. Germline-derived CDR1 and CDR2 are SGHRS and YFSETQ. Trimming shortened V by 0 bases and J by 6 bases, and 5 bases separated the two germline ends. The CDR3 consists of 12 residues. Written as DNA, the CDR3 is TGCGCCAGCAGCTTGGGCTGGGATACGCAGTATTTT. Its protein is CASSLGWDTQYF.

The chain has TRBV9 and TRBJ2-7; no reliable D call. V dropped 4 bases and J dropped 6 bases, with 14 bases sitting between them. This CDR3 region has 13 residues. The germline gives CDR1 SGDLS, CDR2 YYNGEE. CDR3 region: CASSLHPSSEQYV. CDR3 nucleotide sequence: TGTGCCAGCAGCTTACACCCGAGTTCCGAGCAGTACGTC.

The chain recombines TRBV4-1 with TRBJ2-7; TRBD1 agrees at 8 bases. The CDR3 covers 15 residues. Losses at the gene ends were 0 bases for V and 4 bases for J; bases not matched to a gene: 5. Germline V gives CDR1 MGHRA, CDR2 YSYEKL. DNA for the CDR3: TGCGCCAGCAGCCAAGATACAGGGGGAACTTACGAGCAGTACGTC. This gives the protein CASSQDTGGTYEQYV.

Written as DNA, the CDR3 is TGTGCCAGCAGCTCCATCCAATCATTGAATGAAAAACTGTTTTTT. Protein product: CASSSIQSLNEKLFF. The rearrangement links TRBV11-3 to TRBJ1-4; no clear D gene. Germline V gene data show CDR1 as SGHNT and CDR2 as YENEEA. The CDR3 loop spans 15 amino acids. V lost 4 bases and J lost 5, with 14 bases in between.

The chain links TRBV19 to TRBJ1-2; 7 positions agree with TRBD1. Germline CDR1 and CDR2: LNHDA and SQIVND (reference sequence). After removal of 8 bases from V and 4 bases from J, the junction contained 4 bases not matched to a gene. This CDR3 is 12 amino acids long. CDR3 bases: TGTGCCAGTCATAGACAGGGCTATGGCTACACCTTC. Its translation is CASHRQGYGYTF.

The chain is built from TRBV15 and TRBJ2-4; no firm D call. The CDR3 loop spans 14 amino acids. CDR1 LNHNV and CDR2 YYDKDF come from the germline V gene (reference sequence). V was clipped by 1 base and J by 0 bases, with 4 bases between them. The CDR3 spells CATSRAGAKNIQYF. CDR3 DNA: TGTGCCACCAGCAGAGCGGGAGCCAAAAACATTCAGTACTTC. The full variable domain, rest sourced from reference TRBV15 and TRBJ2-4, is DAMVIQNPRYQVTQFGKPVTLSCSQTLNHNVMYWYQQKSSQAPKLLFHYYDKDFNNEADTPDNFQSRRPNTSFCFLDIRSPGLGDTAMYLCATSRAGAKNIQYFGAGTRLSVL.